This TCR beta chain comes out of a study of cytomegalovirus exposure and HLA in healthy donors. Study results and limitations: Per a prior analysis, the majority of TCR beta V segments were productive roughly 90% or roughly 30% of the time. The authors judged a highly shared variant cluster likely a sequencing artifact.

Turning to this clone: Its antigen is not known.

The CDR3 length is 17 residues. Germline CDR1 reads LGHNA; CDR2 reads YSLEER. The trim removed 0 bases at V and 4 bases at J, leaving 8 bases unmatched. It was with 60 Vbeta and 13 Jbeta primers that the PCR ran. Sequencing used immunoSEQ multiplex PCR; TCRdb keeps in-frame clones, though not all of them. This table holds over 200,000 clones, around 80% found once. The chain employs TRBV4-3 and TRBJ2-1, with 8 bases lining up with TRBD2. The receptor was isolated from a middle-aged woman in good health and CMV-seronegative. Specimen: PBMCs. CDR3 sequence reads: CASSQDTGGLNYNEQFF. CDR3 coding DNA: TGCGCCAGCAGCCAAGATACGGGGGGGTTAAATTACAATGAGCAGTTCTTC.